The 24 T cell receptor beta chains listed next were all sequenced from one sample in a study of identical twins. TCRdb re-derived calls from the 5' RACE reads in MiXCR, one entry per CDR3 protein. The sample contains about 530,000 distinct CDR3 sequences, approximately 16% of which appear only once. These data also featured in a second study, about yellow fever vaccine responses in identical twins.

The sequenced sample consisted of CD4+ T cells sorted from blood. These receptors came from a woman under 30 in good health.

This clonotype came up many times. This chain links TRBV28 with TRBJ1-5; 8 positions match TRBD1. J gave up 0 bases and V 6 bases, and 10 bases lay outside the gene matches. The CDR3 is made up of 17 amino acids. Per germline, CDR1 MDHEN and CDR2 SYDVKM. CDR3 in amino acids: CASRSGTGVISNQPQHF. CDR3 nucleotides: TGTGCCAGCAGATCCGGGACAGGCGTTATTAGCAATCAGCCCCAGCATTTT.

This clonotype was detected only a few times. V gene TRBV7-3 combines with J gene TRBJ2-1; D possibly corresponds to TRBD2 (5 bases). This CDR3 has 14 residues. Germline V gene data show CDR1 as SGHTA and CDR2 as FQGTGA. The germline V and J ends were trimmed by 7 bases and 2 bases, with 12 bases remaining between them. The DNA of the CDR3 is TGTGCCAGCAAGCCCGGGGAACCCTACAATGAGCAGTTCTTC. Its translation is CASKPGEPYNEQFF.

This clonotype has a handful of counts. This chain links TRBV7-7 with TRBJ2-1; the D gene is possibly TRBD2 (7 bases). The germline V gene encodes CDR1 SSHAT and CDR2 FNYEAQ (reference sequence). The CDR3 extends over 13 amino acids. Trimming cost V 3 bases and J 6 bases, with 9 bases left between them. The CDR3 sequence is CASSLGGRNEQFF. The CDR3 DNA reads TGTGCCAGCAGCTTGGGGGGGCGCAATGAGCAGTTCTTC.

The table lists this clonotype with many counts. V and J are TRBV28 and TRBJ2-3; 16 bases are a match to TRBD2. The CDR3 runs to 17 residues. The ends lost 5 bases at V and 5 bases at J; junction bases unmatched: 7. CDR1 is MDHEN and CDR2 is SYDVKM in the germline V gene. CDR3 sequence: CASSMGTSGRAGDTQYF. As DNA, the CDR3 is TGTGCCAGCAGTATGGGGACTAGCGGGAGGGCCGGAGATACGCAGTATTTT. The entire variable domain, with the rest obtained from reference TRBV28 and TRBJ2-3, is as follows: DVKVTQSSRYLVKRTGEKVFLECVQDMDHENMFWYRQDPGLGLRLIYFSYDVKMKEKGDIPEGYSVSREKKERFSLILESASTNQTSMYLCASSMGTSGRAGDTQYFGPGTRLTVL.

The V gene is TRBV29-1, the J gene TRBJ2-3; D unclear. Germline V CDR1 and CDR2: SQVTM, ANQGSEA. Trimming took off 1 base at V and 4 bases at J, with 6 bases between the two ends. The CDR3 totals 12 residues. The CDR3 sequence: CSVEGRADTQYF. The CDR3 DNA follows: TGCAGCGTTGAAGGTAGAGCAGATACGCAGTATTTT.

This clonotype was counted between two and nine times. The rearrangement joins TRBV5-1 to TRBJ2-1, with 9 bases that match TRBD2. The V gene end was trimmed by 2 bases and the J gene end by 7 bases; junction bases not matched to a gene: 10. This CDR3 contains 16 residues. In germline, CDR1 is SGHRS, CDR2 YFSETQ. Here the CDR3 reads CASSLTLAGRANEQFF. CDR3 sequence (DNA): TGCGCCAGCAGCTTAACCCTAGCGGGGAGGGCGAATGAGCAGTTCTTC.

This chain joins TRBV2 and TRBJ1-2; D perhaps matches TRBD1 (5 bases). CDR3 length: 14 residues. The germline V and J ends were trimmed by 1 base and 5 bases, with 11 bases remaining between them. CDR1 is SNHLY and CDR2 is FYNNEI in the germline V gene. Here the CDR3 DNA reads TGTGCCAGCAGTGAAGGGGGGGTTGAATATGGCTACACCTTC. This sequence encodes CASSEGGVEYGYTF.

This clonotype was found a few times. This rearrangement joins TRBV12-3 or TRBV12-4 to TRBJ2-1; a possible D gene is TRBD2 (6 bases). The CDR3 sequence is 15 residues long. Trimming cost V 3 bases and J 0 bases, with 9 bases left between them. The CDR3: CASSFRTTSYNEQFF. CDR3 sequence (DNA): TGTGCCAGCAGTTTTAGGACTACCTCCTACAATGAGCAGTTCTTC.

V usage is TRBV6-1 and J usage is TRBJ2-7, with D maybe TRBD1 (6 bases). V gave up 4 bases and J gave up 2 bases, with 12 bases separating them. The CDR3 covers 14 residues. From germline, CDR1 is MNHNS and CDR2 SASEGT. The CDR3 DNA reads TGTGCCAGCAGTGTACAGGGTTCACCCTACGAGCAGTACGTC. Translation gives CASSVQGSPYEQYV.

V gene TRBV6-1 combines with J gene TRBJ2-5, with D perhaps matching TRBD1 (5 bases). Germline loops: CDR1 MNHNS, CDR2 SASEGT. There are 13 residues in the CDR3. V was trimmed by 6 bases and J by 7 bases, leaving 15 bases between them. CDR3 loop: CASRTVTGVTQYF. The CDR3 nucleotides are TGTGCCAGCAGGACAGTTACAGGAGTGACCCAGTACTTC.

This clonotype was picked up a small number of times. This chain uses TRBV7-2 with TRBJ1-5; D gene ambiguous. The V gene lost 2 bases and the J gene lost 5 bases, with 13 bases spanning the gap. CDR1 is SGHTA and CDR2 is FQGNSA in the germline V gene. The CDR3 runs to 15 residues. The CDR3 loop is CASSLWIGMDQPQHF. The CDR3 DNA follows: TGTGCCAGCAGCTTATGGATCGGGATGGATCAGCCCCAGCATTTT.

This clonotype occurred many times. CDR3 sequence (DNA): TGTGCCAGCAGCCGCCTGGTGGGACAGGGCTCCTACGAGCAGTACGTC. Translated: CASSRLVGQGSYEQYV. The chain recombines TRBV28 with TRBJ2-7; the match to TRBD1 covers 9 bases. Per the germline V gene, CDR1 is MDHEN and CDR2 is SYDVKM. V shed 6 bases, J shed 0 bases, and the junction held 9 bases outside the gene matches. CDR3 length: 16 residues.

This clonotype was found a few times. The rearrangement links TRBV11-1 to TRBJ2-3, with D maybe TRBD2 (6 bases). Trimming left V 5 bases short and J 0 bases short, with 21 bases between. Germline V lookup: CDR1 SGHAT, CDR2 FQDESV (reference sequence). The CDR3 is made up of 18 amino acids. The CDR3 here is CASSPHLALDLSTDTQYF. DNA of the CDR3: TGTGCCAGCAGCCCCCACCTAGCGCTCGATTTAAGCACAGATACGCAGTATTTT.

In its sample, this clonotype was seen a few times. CDR3 DNA sequence: TGTGCCAGCAGCCGCCGCGGGGGGAAAAGCACAGATACGCAGTATTTT. As protein: CASSRRGGKSTDTQYF. The chain couples TRBV7-9 to TRBJ2-3; 8 nucleotides match TRBD2. This CDR3 has 16 amino acids. Germline CDR1 SEHNR, CDR2 FQNEAQ (reference sequence). V lost 5 bases and J lost 0; bases outside the gene matches: 7.

This clonotype has more than one count but fewer than ten. This chain joins TRBV7-8 and TRBJ2-6; D remains ambiguous. The V gene lost 5 bases and the J gene lost 1 base, with 21 bases spanning the gap. The germline CDR1 and CDR2 sequences are SGHVS and FQNEAQ. CDR3 length: 19 amino acids. CDR3 protein: CASSPLIQFDKSGANVLTF. As DNA, the CDR3 is TGTGCCAGCAGCCCTCTTATTCAATTCGACAAATCTGGGGCCAACGTCCTGACTTTC.

The chain couples TRBV3-1 to TRBJ2-1; 12 bases fit TRBD1. The CDR3 has 16 amino acids. After removal of 3 bases from V and 10 bases from J, the junction contained 10 bases not matched to a gene. The germline gives CDR1 LGHDT, CDR2 YNNKEL (reference sequence). CDR3 in amino acids: CASSHWDRGRSGEQFF. The CDR3 DNA is TGTGCCAGCAGCCATTGGGACAGGGGGCGGTCAGGGGAGCAGTTCTTC.

This clonotype was seen many times. This chain connects TRBV28 to TRBJ2-1, with 11 bases aligning to TRBD2. Germline values: CDR1 MDHEN, CDR2 SYDVKM. The CDR3 contains 15 residues. V shed 5 bases and J 4 bases; nucleotides not matched to a gene: 4. The CDR3, as DNA: TGTGCCAGCAGTGTAGCGGGGGGGCAGTACAATGAGCAGTTCTTC. This sequence encodes CASSVAGGQYNEQFF.

This clonotype was counted ten times or more. The rearrangement joins TRBV12-3 or TRBV12-4 to TRBJ1-5; 8 nucleotides match TRBD1. The ends lost 3 bases at V and 2 bases at J; junction bases unmatched: 9. This CDR3 comprises 17 residues. The CDR3: CASSFEYWGQGNQPQHF. The CDR3 nucleotides read TGTGCCAGCAGTTTCGAATATTGGGGACAGGGCAATCAGCCCCAGCATTTT.

The chain links TRBV7-9 to TRBJ2-7; D remains unclear. Trimming took off 4 bases at V and 6 bases at J, with 22 bases between the two ends. The CDR3 length is 16 residues. Looked up from germline, CDR1 is SEHNR and CDR2 is FQNEAQ (reference sequence). Here the CDR3 DNA reads TGTGCCAGCAGCTCCCCGGGTGTTGACCCTCTCGGCGAGCAGTACTTC. This translates into CASSSPGVDPLGEQYF.

This chain links TRBV20-1 with TRBJ2-2; D gene ambiguous. The CDR3 has 15 amino acids. Germline V lookup: CDR1 DFQATT, CDR2 SNEGSKA (reference sequence). V shed 3 bases and J shed 3 bases, with 14 bases lying between them. This CDR3 is CSASPRSKDTGELFF. The CDR3 region has the DNA TGCAGTGCTAGTCCTAGATCTAAGGACACCGGGGAGCTGTTTTTT.

The CDR3 nucleotides read TGTGCCAGCAGCCGTACCGGGACTAGCCTATTGAATGAGCAGTTCTTC. Protein: CASSRTGTSLLNEQFF. The chain combines TRBV7-2 with TRBJ2-1; 9 bases line up with TRBD2. CDR3 length: 16 amino acids. J was trimmed by 7 bases and V by 5 bases; bases with no gene match: 12. The germline V gene encodes CDR1 SGHTA and CDR2 FQGNSA.

This clonotype showed up just a few times. V usage is TRBV7-3 and J usage is TRBJ2-1; 7 nucleotides line up with TRBD2. Trimming at V came to 2 bases and at J to 10 bases, leaving 11 bases not matched to a gene. The CDR3 contains 15 residues. The germline gives CDR1 SGHTA, CDR2 FQGTGA. CDR3 in DNA: TGTGCCAGCAGCTTATCTGGCGGTACCGGGGGGGAGCAGTTCTTC. Its translation: CASSLSGGTGGEQFF.

This clonotype was recorded a few times. The rearrangement joins TRBV12-3 or TRBV12-4 to TRBJ2-1; no reliable D call. The CDR3 runs 14 residues. The V end was cut by 5 bases, the J end by 15 bases, with 23 bases between. CDR3 sequence reads: CASSPRPQFEQRFF. CDR3 in DNA: TGTGCCAGCAGTCCGCGGCCGCAGTTCGAGCAGCGGTTCTTC.

The genes are TRBV3-1 and TRBJ2-6; 12 bases fit TRBD2. The CDR3 runs to 18 residues. Germline CDR1 and CDR2: LGHDT and YNNKEL (reference sequence). The V and J ends lost 2 bases and 1 base, in that order; junction bases with no gene match: 3. CDR3 sequence (DNA): TGTGCCAGCAGCCAAAGACTAGCGGGAGAATCTGGGGCCAACGTCCTGACTTTC. As protein: CASSQRLAGESGANVLTF.